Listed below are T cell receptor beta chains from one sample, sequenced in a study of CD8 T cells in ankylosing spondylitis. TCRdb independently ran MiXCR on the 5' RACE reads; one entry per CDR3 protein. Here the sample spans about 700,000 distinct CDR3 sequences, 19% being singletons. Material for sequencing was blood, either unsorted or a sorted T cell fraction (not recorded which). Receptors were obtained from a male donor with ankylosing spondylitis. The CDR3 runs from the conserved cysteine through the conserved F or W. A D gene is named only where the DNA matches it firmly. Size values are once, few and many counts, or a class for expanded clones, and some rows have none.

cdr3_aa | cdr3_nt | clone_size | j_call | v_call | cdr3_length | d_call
CASSGAGPTPSKSSYNEQFF | TGTGCCAGCAGTGGGGCGGGCCCTACCCCATCTAAGAGCTCCTACAATGAGCAGTTCTTC | - | TRBJ2-1 | TRBV25-1 | 20 | -
CASSESVGVEQYF | TGCGCCAGCAGTGAGTCGGTAGGGGTCGAGCAGTACTTC | few | TRBJ2-7 | TRBV10-1 | 13 | -
CASSLGELATNEKLFF | TGCGCCAGCAGCTTGGGAGAACTTGCAACTAATGAAAAACTGTTTTTT | many | TRBJ1-4 | TRBV5-1 | 16 | -
CASSGGRSQETQYF | TGTGCCAGCAGTGGGGGACGGTCCCAAGAGACCCAGTACTTC | few | TRBJ2-5 | TRBV2 | 14 | -
CASSLLAFITGELFF | TGTGCCAGCAGTTTACTAGCGTTTATAACCGGGGAGCTGTTTTTT | few | TRBJ2-2 | TRBV27 | 15 | -
CSASSGTGTNQPQHF | TGCAGTGCTAGTTCAGGGACAGGCACTAATCAGCCCCAGCATTTT | - | TRBJ1-5 | TRBV20-1 | 15 | TRBD1
CASSYGGKVNTEAFF | TGTGCCAGCAGTTACGGGGGGAAGGTTAACACTGAAGCTTTCTTT | - | TRBJ1-1 | TRBV6-2/TRBV6-3 | 15 | -
CASKTSGRVDTQYF | TGTGCCAGCAAGACTAGCGGGAGAGTAGATACGCAGTATTTT | few | TRBJ2-3 | TRBV12-3/TRBV12-4 | 14 | TRBD2
CASSQVMGQGTTKQYF | TGTGCCAGCAGCCAAGTTATGGGACAGGGAACTACAAAGCAGTACTTC | few | TRBJ2-7 | TRBV14 | 16 | TRBD1
CASSYGGAQETQYF | TGTGCCAGCAGTTATGGGGGTGCCCAAGAGACCCAGTACTTC | - | TRBJ2-5 | TRBV25-1 | 14 | -
CASSQGPTGTGVMTGELFF | TGTGCCAGCAGCCAAGGACCGACGGGGACAGGGGTTATGACCGGGGAGCTGTTTTTT | - | TRBJ2-2 | TRBV4-2 | 19 | TRBD1
CASSPEQVGPFHNDEQFF | TGTGCCAGCAGTCCTGAACAAGTGGGCCCATTCCACAATGATGAGCAGTTCTTC | few | TRBJ2-1 | TRBV12-3/TRBV12-4 | 18 | -
CSAARVGIRAVDTEAFF | TGCAGCGCCGCCAGGGTAGGGATTCGGGCGGTTGACACTGAAGCTTTCTTT | few | TRBJ1-1 | TRBV29-1 | 17 | -
CASSLNWNQPQHF | TGTGCCAGCAGTTTGAACTGGAATCAGCCCCAGCATTTT | - | TRBJ1-5 | TRBV6-5 | 13 | -
CSVEAPGGEQFF | TGCAGCGTTGAAGCCCCGGGGGGGGAGCAGTTCTTC | - | TRBJ2-1 | TRBV29-1 | 12 | TRBD2
CASSFRSGGADTQYF | TGTGCCAGCAGTTTCAGATCAGGGGGCGCAGATACGCAGTATTTT | - | TRBJ2-3 | TRBV28 | 15 | TRBD1
CASSPLRGGNTGELFF | TGTGCCAGCAGCCCACTTCGTGGGGGAAACACCGGGGAGCTGTTTTTT | - | TRBJ2-2 | TRBV7-6 | 16 | -
CSARQLAGTGSHEQFF | TGCAGTGCTAGACAACTAGCGGGTACGGGGTCCCATGAGCAGTTCTTC | few | TRBJ2-1 | TRBV20-1 | 16 | TRBD2
CSALQGGSGNQPQHF | TGCAGTGCTTTACAGGGAGGTTCGGGAAATCAGCCCCAGCATTTT | - | TRBJ1-5 | TRBV20-1 | 15 | -
CASTHLASGSYNEQFF | TGTGCCAGCACCCACCTTGCTAGCGGCTCCTACAATGAGCAGTTCTTC | few | TRBJ2-1 | TRBV11-1 | 16 | TRBD2
CSAREFAVTIYNEQFF | TGCAGTGCTAGAGAATTCGCGGTCACAATATACAATGAGCAGTTCTTC | - | TRBJ2-1 | TRBV20-1 | 16 | -
CSARPGGGGNTGELFF | TGCAGTGCTAGACCCGGGGGGGGAGGGAACACCGGGGAGCTGTTTTTT | few | TRBJ2-2 | TRBV20-1 | 16 | TRBD2
CASSSVTGSVMNTEAFF | TGTGCCAGCAGCAGTGTGACAGGGTCCGTAATGAACACTGAAGCTTTCTTT | - | TRBJ1-1 | TRBV12-3/TRBV12-4 | 17 | TRBD1
CASSSTSGRVGEQYF | TGTGCCAGCAGTTCGACTAGCGGGAGGGTAGGTGAGCAGTACTTC | many | TRBJ2-7 | TRBV12-3/TRBV12-4 | 15 | TRBD2
CASSSNRGGIYNEQFF | TGTGCCAGCAGCTCTAACAGGGGAGGGATTTACAATGAGCAGTTCTTC | - | TRBJ2-1 | TRBV5-4 | 16 | -
CASREPGQIFYEQYF | TGTGCCAGCAGGGAACCGGGACAGATCTTCTACGAGCAGTACTTC | many | TRBJ2-7 | TRBV11-2 | 15 | TRBD1
CASSRFQQGGGYTF | TGTGCCAGCAGCCGATTTCAACAGGGGGGCGGCTACACCTTC | few | TRBJ1-2 | TRBV28 | 14 | TRBD1
CASSLMGQGAEAFF | TGCGCCAGCAGCTTGATGGGACAGGGGGCTGAAGCTTTCTTT | few | TRBJ1-1 | TRBV5-1 | 14 | TRBD1
CASSQEWEETQYF | TGCGCCAGCAGCCAAGAGTGGGAAGAGACCCAGTACTTC | few | TRBJ2-5 | TRBV4-3 | 13 | -
CASSTPGLARDTQYF | TGTGCCAGTAGTACTCCGGGACTAGCTCGCGATACGCAGTATTTT | - | TRBJ2-3 | TRBV19 | 15 | TRBD2
CASSQGLMAEEETQYF | TGTGCCAGCAGCCAGGGGCTAATGGCGGAGGAAGAGACCCAGTACTTC | - | TRBJ2-5 | TRBV13 | 16 | -
CASNPPRTYGYTF | TGTGCCAGCAACCCTCCCCGGACATATGGCTACACCTTC | few | TRBJ1-2 | TRBV7-2 | 13 | -
CASSQSGQGVDEQYF | TGTGCCAGCAGCCAATCGGGACAGGGAGTCGACGAGCAGTACTTC | few | TRBJ2-7 | TRBV4-2 | 15 | TRBD1
CASSLAGTVVYNEQFF | TGTGCCAGCAGCTTAGCTGGGACAGTGGTATACAATGAGCAGTTCTTC | - | TRBJ2-1 | TRBV11-1 | 16 | TRBD1
CASSLQGGTNYGYTF | TGTGCCAGCAGCCTTCAGGGGGGCACTAACTATGGCTACACCTTC | few | TRBJ1-2 | TRBV3-1 | 15 | TRBD1
CSAESGTTDTQYF | TGCAGTGCTGAAAGCGGGACCACAGATACGCAGTATTTT | - | TRBJ2-3 | TRBV20-1 | 13 | TRBD2
CASSPPGWLAGAETQYF | TGTGCCAGCTCACCACCGGGGTGGCTAGCGGGAGCAGAGACCCAGTACTTC | - | TRBJ2-5 | TRBV18 | 17 | TRBD2
CASSRGGSEHTIYF | TGTGCCAGCAGCCGCGGGGGGTCTGAACACACCATATATTTT | - | TRBJ1-3 | TRBV7-2 | 14 | -
CSVFTGTGVTDTQYF | TGCAGCGTTTTTACCGGGACAGGGGTTACAGATACGCAGTATTTT | - | TRBJ2-3 | TRBV29-1 | 15 | TRBD1
CSVPGLYSTDTQYF | TGCAGCGTCCCGGGTCTTTATAGCACAGATACGCAGTATTTT | - | TRBJ2-3 | TRBV29-1 | 14 | -
CASRAGTKANYGYTF | TGTGCCAGCAGGGCCGGGACAAAAGCTAACTATGGCTACACCTTC | - | TRBJ1-2 | TRBV2 | 15 | -
CASSPAGLRTTGELFF | TGTGCCAGCAGCCCCGCGGGGCTAAGAACCACCGGGGAGCTGTTTTTT | - | TRBJ2-2 | TRBV7-6 | 16 | -
CASSKTGPDTQYF | TGTGCCAGCAGCAAGACAGGGCCAGATACGCAGTATTTT | few | TRBJ2-3 | TRBV12-3/TRBV12-4 | 13 | TRBD1
CSATSGTFSNQPQHF | TGCAGTGCTACCTCCGGGACATTTAGCAATCAGCCCCAGCATTTT | - | TRBJ1-5 | TRBV20-1 | 15 | -
CASTQWGAGTQYF | TGTGCCAGCACCCAATGGGGCGCGGGGACCCAGTACTTC | many | TRBJ2-5 | TRBV12-3/TRBV12-4 | 13 | -
CASSLLGQSRGEQFF | TGTGCCAGCAGTTTGCTTGGACAGTCAAGGGGTGAGCAGTTCTTC | few | TRBJ2-1 | TRBV5-4 | 15 | -
CASNPLDRLPSGANVLTF | TGTGCCAGCAACCCACTGGACAGATTACCCTCTGGGGCCAACGTCCTGACTTTC | few | TRBJ2-6 | TRBV6-2/TRBV6-3 | 18 | -
CASSYTASSEQFF | TGTGCCAGCAGTTACACCGCGAGTAGCGAGCAGTTCTTC | - | TRBJ2-1 | TRBV6-2/TRBV6-3 | 13 | -
CASRDRVSDTQYF | TGCGCCAGCAGAGACAGGGTTTCAGATACGCAGTATTTT | few | TRBJ2-3 | TRBV10-1 | 13 | TRBD1
CATRGAGEETQYF | TGTGCCACCAGGGGCGCCGGGGAGGAGACCCAGTACTTC | few | TRBJ2-5 | TRBV24-1 | 13 | -
CASSLDYLTGTEAFF | TGCGCCAGCAGCTTGGATTACCTGACTGGCACTGAAGCTTTCTTT | many | TRBJ1-1 | TRBV5-1 | 15 | -
CSARGSGTKSYYEQYF | TGCAGTGCTAGAGGTTCCGGGACTAAATCGTACTACGAGCAGTACTTC | few | TRBJ2-7 | TRBV20-1 | 16 | TRBD2
CASSPTLTQGSDEQYF | TGTGCCAGCTCACCCACATTGACACAGGGGAGTGACGAGCAGTACTTC | - | TRBJ2-7 | TRBV18 | 16 | TRBD1
CASSLEGTGGKLFF | TGCGCCAGCAGCTTGGAGGGGACAGGGGGAAAACTGTTTTTT | few | TRBJ1-4 | TRBV5-1 | 14 | TRBD1
CASREGTGANYGYTF | TGTGCCAGCAGGGAGGGGACAGGAGCTAACTATGGCTACACCTTC | - | TRBJ1-2 | TRBV6-1 | 15 | TRBD1
CASSPLGQSEKLFF | TGTGCCAGCTCACCCCTGGGACAGTCTGAAAAACTGTTTTTT | few | TRBJ1-4 | TRBV18 | 14 | TRBD1
CASSPAGGGNQPQHF | TGCGCCAGCAGCCCCGCGGGGGGAGGCAATCAGCCCCAGCATTTT | - | TRBJ1-5 | TRBV5-1 | 15 | -
CASSGRVTGPPYGYTF | TGTGCCAGCAGTGGGAGGGTAACAGGTCCCCCCTATGGCTACACCTTC | - | TRBJ1-2 | TRBV6-1 | 16 | -